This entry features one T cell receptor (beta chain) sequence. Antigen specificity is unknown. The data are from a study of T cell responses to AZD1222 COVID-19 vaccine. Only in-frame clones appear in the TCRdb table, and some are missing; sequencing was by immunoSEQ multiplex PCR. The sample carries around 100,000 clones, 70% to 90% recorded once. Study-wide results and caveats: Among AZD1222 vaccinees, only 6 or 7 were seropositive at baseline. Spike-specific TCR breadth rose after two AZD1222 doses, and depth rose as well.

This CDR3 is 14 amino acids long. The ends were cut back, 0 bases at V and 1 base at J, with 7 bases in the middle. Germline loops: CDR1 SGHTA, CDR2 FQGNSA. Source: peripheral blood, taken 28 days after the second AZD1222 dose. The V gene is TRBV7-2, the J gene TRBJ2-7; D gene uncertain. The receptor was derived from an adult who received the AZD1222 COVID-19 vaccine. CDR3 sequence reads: CASSLAGPSYEQYF. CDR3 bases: TGTGCCAGCAGCTTAGCCGGACCATCCTACGAGCAGTACTTC.